The T cell receptor beta chain described here comes from a study of PD-L1 blockade in urothelial cancer. Overall study: About 90% of the 29 patients were men with bladder-origin urothelial cancer. Tumor specimens held a median approximately 1,500 T cells.

Amplification of housekeeping genes quantified FFPE tumor DNA. This table comes from immunoSEQ multiplex PCR, and its TCRdb copy is limited to in-frame clones, with some not included. The sample contains roughly 650 clones, approximately 35% of which appear only once. This clone was observed a few times. The patients' disease, urothelial carcinoma, was locally advanced or metastatic. The V end was cut by 5 bases, the J end by 3 bases, with 5 bases between. Per the germline V gene, CDR1 is SGHDN and CDR2 is FVKESK. The CDR3 is 11 residues long. Source: tumor tissue, taken before atezolizumab (anti-PD-L1) treatment. This TCR was sampled from a man in his sixties with urothelial cancer. The V call is TRBV14, the J call TRBJ2-7; D is unclear. The CDR3 is CASSANYEQYF. As DNA, the CDR3 is TGTGCCAGCAGCGCTAACTACGAGCAGTACTTC.